This T cell receptor (beta chain) was captured by sequencing in a study of early T cells in non-severe SARS-CoV-2 infection. MiXCR, applied by TCRdb to the 5' RACE reads, yields one record per CDR3 protein. This table has approximately 70,000 distinct CDR3 sequences, roughly 12% appearing once. The V and J ends lost 5 bases and 3 bases respectively, with 16 bases between them. The germline CDR1 and CDR2 sequences are SGHVS and FNYEAQ. The CDR3 covers 16 residues. The V gene is TRBV7-6, the J gene TRBJ2-2; D gene ambiguous. The receptor was derived from an adult who was a healthcare worker with PCR-confirmed SARS-CoV-2 infection or an uninfected control (not recorded which). This sample comprised whole blood, obtained at baseline. CDR3 sequence (DNA): TGTGCCAGCAGCCCTATGACCGGTCTCTACACCGGGGAGCTGTTTTTT. It encodes CASSPMTGLYTGELFF.